Below are 23 T cell receptor beta chains sequenced from a single sample in a study of cytomegalovirus exposure and HLA in healthy donors. With 60 Vbeta and 13 Jbeta primers, the PCR was carried out. TCRdb keeps only in-frame clones here, not all; method: immunoSEQ multiplex PCR. The sample includes approximately 100,000 clones, 65% to 80% seen only once; the top ten take less than 11%. The material sequenced was PBMCs. Every receptor here comes from a man aged 45-65 years in good health and CMV-seronegative.

This CDR3 reads CASSGQGMTGYTF. CDR3 DNA sequence: TGTGCCAGCTCGGGACAGGGAATGACGGGCTACACCTTC. The chain is built from TRBV2 and TRBJ1-2; 9 positions agree with TRBD1. With V trimmed by 8 bases and J by 8 bases, 9 bases remained unmatched. CDR1 and CDR2 from the germline V gene are SNHLY and FYNNEI. The CDR3 spans 13 residues.

J is TRBJ2-3 and V is TRBV9; unclear D gene. Germline V gives CDR1 SGDLS, CDR2 YYNGEE. The CDR3 runs to 14 residues. Trimming stripped 0 bases from V and 1 base from J, with 6 bases between. The CDR3 region is CASSVVAGTDTQYF. The CDR3 nucleotides are TGTGCCAGCAGCGTAGTGGCAGGCACAGATACGCAGTATTTT.

The chain employs TRBV30 and TRBJ1-2; no definite D call. CDR3 length: 13 residues. The germline V gene has CDR1 GTSNPN and CDR2 SVGIG (reference sequence). The V and J ends lost 0 bases and 2 bases respectively, with 7 bases between them. The CDR3 here is CAWSVRGNYGYTF. In DNA, the CDR3 is TGTGCCTGGAGTGTACGAGGGAACTATGGCTACACCTTC.

For the CDR3, the DNA is TGCGCCCTCGGGACAGACGAGCAGTACTTC. It translates to CALGTDEQYF. The genes are TRBV23-1 and TRBJ2-7, with 7 bases that match TRBD1. TRBV23-1 is an ORF, with its function uncertain. There are 10 residues in the CDR3. Germline trimming cut 11 bases from V and 5 bases from J; bases unmatched to any gene: 3.

V and J are TRBV5-1 and TRBJ1-1; D uncertain. CDR1 and CDR2 (germline): SGHRS, YFSETQ. The CDR3 loop spans 14 amino acids. Trimming pared 0 bases from V and 0 bases from J, leaving 6 bases between. CDR3 in amino acids: CASSLGQVNTEAFF. The CDR3 nucleotides read TGCGCCAGCAGCTTGGGTCAGGTGAACACTGAAGCTTTCTTT. Using reference TRBV5-1 and TRBJ1-1 for the parts outside the CDR3, the full variable domain is KAGVTQTPRYLIKTRGQQVTLSCSPISGHRSVSWYQQTPGQGLQFLFEYFSETQRNKGNFPGRFSGRQFSNSRSEMNVSTLELGDSALYLCASSLGQVNTEAFFGQGTRLTVV.

The chain uses TRBV4-1 and TRBJ1-4; 11 nucleotides agree with TRBD1. There are 15 residues in the CDR3. Trimming cost V 3 bases and J 8 bases; bases outside gene matches: 5. CDR1 MGHRA and CDR2 YSYEKL come from the germline V gene. CDR3 in amino acids: CASSQDGTGGEKLFF. CDR3 in DNA: TGCGCCAGCAGCCAGGATGGGACAGGGGGAGAAAAACTGTTTTTT.

J is TRBJ2-3 and V is TRBV9, with D perhaps TRBD1 (7 bases). The germline V and J ends were trimmed by 6 bases and 3 bases, with 20 bases remaining between them. Looked up from germline, CDR1 is SGDLS and CDR2 is YYNGEE. The CDR3 has 16 amino acids. Written as DNA, the CDR3 is TGTGCCAGCACCCCGGTGGGGCAGGGGGGAACAGATACGCAGTATTTT. Its translation is CASTPVGQGGTDTQYF. The full variable domain, completed using reference TRBV9 and TRBJ2-3, is DSGVTQTPKHLITATGQRVTLRCSPRSGDLSVYWYQQSLDQGLQFLIQYYNGEERAKGNILERFSAQQFPDLHSELNLSSLELGDSALYFCASTPVGQGGTDTQYFGPGTRLTVL.

The V and J genes are TRBV7-8 and TRBJ2-3; no definite D call. The CDR3 runs to 16 residues. Germline V gene data show CDR1 as SGHVS and CDR2 as FQNEAQ. V shed 6 bases and J shed 1 base, with 17 bases lying between them. The CDR3 is CASSQSAQLGTDTQYF. The CDR3 region has the DNA TGTGCCAGCAGTCAATCGGCCCAGCTAGGCACAGATACGCAGTATTTT.

The gene calls are TRBV10-1 and TRBJ2-7, with D possibly TRBD1 on 6 matching bases. CDR1 and CDR2 (germline): WNHNN, SYGVQD (reference sequence). The CDR3 is made up of 12 amino acids. The germline V and J ends were trimmed by 8 bases and 3 bases, with 11 bases remaining between them. CDR3 sequence: CASDRKYYEQYF. In nucleotides, the CDR3 is TGCGCCAGCGACAGGAAGTACTACGAGCAGTACTTC.

With respect to this clone: One junction end disagrees with the germline gene, perhaps due to a read error. The chain joins TRBV6-1 to TRBJ2-1, with TRBD1 as a possible D gene (6 bases). Germline CDR1 and CDR2: MNHNS and SASEGT. The CDR3 consists of 15 residues. The chain's CDR3 is CACSQGQGSYNEQFF. The DNA of the CDR3 is TGTGCCTGCAGTCAGGGGCAGGGCTCCTACAATGAGCAGTTCTTC.

The V gene is TRBV5-1, the J gene TRBJ2-7, with D maybe TRBD2 (6 bases). This CDR3 is 15 amino acids long. The V end lost 4 bases, the J end lost 7 bases, and 21 bases lay between the germline ends. CDR1 and CDR2 from the germline V gene are SGHRS and YFSETQ. In nucleotides, the CDR3 is TGCGCCAGCAGCCCGGACGGACTCAAAGGGAGGGAGCAGTACTTC. Residues: CASSPDGLKGREQYF.

J is TRBJ2-5 and V is TRBV5-1; 9 bases are shared with TRBD1. This CDR3 comprises 14 residues. V was clipped by 3 bases and J by 4 bases; unmatched bases: 4. The germline CDR1 and CDR2 sequences are SGHRS and YFSETQ. This CDR3 reads CASSSSTGGETQYF. The CDR3 nucleotides read TGCGCCAGCAGCTCCTCGACAGGGGGAGAGACCCAGTACTTC.

The rearrangement uses TRBV7-3 and TRBJ2-6, with TRBD1 as a possible D gene (6 bases). Deletions cut 5 bases from V and 4 bases from J, with 18 bases between. CDR1 and CDR2 from the germline V gene are SGHTA and FQGTGA. This CDR3 is built from 17 residues. CDR3 amino acids: CASSPQGTATGANVLTF. The DNA of the CDR3 is TGTGCCAGCAGCCCCCAGGGGACCGCTACGGGGGCCAACGTCCTGACTTTC. The whole variable domain, filled in from reference TRBV7-3 and TRBJ2-6, reads GAGVSQTPSNKVTEKGKYVELRCDPISGHTALYWYRQSLGQGPEFLIYFQGTGAADDSGLPNDRFFAVRPEGSVSTLKIQRTERGDSAVYLCASSPQGTATGANVLTFGAGSRLTVL.

This clone was detected a few times. The V gene is TRBV6-1, the J gene TRBJ2-7; possibly TRBD2 for D (6 bases). Trimming took off 3 bases at V and 2 bases at J, with 14 bases between the two ends. Germline CDR1 and CDR2: MNHNS and SASEGT. The CDR3 totals 15 residues. DNA for the CDR3: TGTGCCAGCAGTGAGCAGGTAGCGGAAACCTACGAGCAGTACTTC. Amino acids: CASSEQVAETYEQYF.

The sample holds one count of this clone. The genes are TRBV28 and TRBJ1-5; D is perhaps TRBD1 (5 bases). This CDR3 has 14 amino acids. Germline-derived CDR1 and CDR2 are MDHEN and SYDVKM. Trimming removed 3 bases from V and 8 bases from J, with 14 bases in between. The chain's CDR3 is CASSFVQGLEPQHF. In nucleotides, the CDR3 is TGTGCCAGCAGTTTCGTCCAGGGACTAGAGCCCCAGCATTTT.

This sequence joins TRBV6-1 and TRBJ2-7; a weak D match, TRBD1 (8 bases). CDR3 length: 14 residues. The germline CDR1 and CDR2 sequences are MNHNS and SASEGT. Between the trimmed V and J ends, which lost 4 bases and 4 bases, there was a span of 14 bases. This CDR3 reads CASSGTGGDYEQYF. For the CDR3, the DNA is TGTGCCAGCAGTGGCACAGGGGGGGATTACGAGCAGTACTTC.

J is TRBJ2-7 and V is TRBV7-9, with D tentatively TRBD2 (6 bases). V lost 5 bases to trimming and J lost 4 bases, with 18 bases between them. This CDR3 has 15 residues. The V gene's germline CDR1 is SEHNR and CDR2 FQNEAQ (reference sequence). CDR3 sequence (DNA): TGTGCCAGCAGCCCAGCGGGTCCACACGGGTACGAGCAGTACTTC. Translating it yields CASSPAGPHGYEQYF. Drawing the rest from reference TRBV7-9 and TRBJ2-7, the complete variable domain is DTGVSQNPRHKITKRGQNVTFRCDPISEHNRLYWYRQTLGQGPEFLTYFQNEAQLEKSRLLSDRFSAERPKGSFSTLEIQRTEQGDSAMYLCASSPAGPHGYEQYFGPGTRLTVT.

The V and J genes are TRBV5-1 and TRBJ1-1; a weak D match, TRBD1 (6 bases). Germline assignment: CDR1 SGHRS and CDR2 YFSETQ. The CDR3 is 13 amino acids. V was shortened by 4 bases and J by 0 bases, with 7 bases between the two germline ends. CDR3 amino acids: CASSGQMNTEAFF. The DNA for the CDR3 is TGCGCCAGCAGCGGACAGATGAACACTGAAGCTTTCTTT.

The chain couples TRBV2 to TRBJ2-1, with D perhaps matching TRBD1 (5 bases). This CDR3 region has 15 residues. V lost 5 bases, J lost 0 bases, and 11 bases lay in between. Germline-derived CDR1 and CDR2 are SNHLY and FYNNEI. The CDR3 spells CASSSQGLSYNEQFF. The CDR3 DNA reads as TGTGCCAGCAGTTCCCAGGGCCTCTCCTACAATGAGCAGTTCTTC.

The rearrangement joins TRBV28 to TRBJ2-1, with 12 bases identical to TRBD2. J was trimmed by 8 bases and V by 10 bases; bases with no gene match: 6. The CDR3 contains 13 residues. CDR1 and CDR2 (germline): MDHEN, SYDVKM. CDR3 loop: CATKASGGDEQFF. The CDR3, as DNA: TGTGCCACCAAGGCTAGCGGGGGGGATGAGCAGTTCTTC.

The V and J genes are TRBV6-5 and TRBJ2-1; 10 bases map to TRBD1. CDR1 is MNHEY, CDR2 SVGAGI, per germline. The CDR3 totals 16 residues. The trim removed 1 base at V and 6 bases at J, leaving 6 bases unmatched. CDR3 amino acids: CASSYWAGTGVNEQFF. Written as DNA, the CDR3 is TGTGCCAGCAGTTACTGGGCCGGGACAGGGGTCAATGAGCAGTTCTTC.

The gene calls are TRBV9 and TRBJ2-2; the match to TRBD2 covers 12 bases. The CDR3 runs to 16 residues. The V gene end was trimmed by 1 base and the J gene end by 7 bases; junction bases not matched to a gene: 5. Germline V lookup: CDR1 SGDLS, CDR2 YYNGEE. In DNA form, the CDR3 reads TGTGCCAGCAGCGTATCCACTAGCGGGGGGAACGGGGAGCTGTTTTTT. This codes for CASSVSTSGGNGELFF.

The chain recombines TRBV7-2 with TRBJ2-7; 7 bases align to TRBD2. J lost 9 bases, V lost 3 bases, and 5 bases had no gene match. The CDR3 has 12 amino acids. From germline, CDR1 is SGHTA and CDR2 FQGNSA. CDR3 nucleotides: TGTGCCAGCAGCTTTAGGGAGGGCAGGCAGTACTTC. Protein sequence: CASSFREGRQYF.